This T cell receptor beta chain is from a study of tumor-infiltrating lymphocytes in localized non-small cell lung cancer. General study findings and limits: No T-cell fraction difference was seen between IM1 and IM2 tumors.

Concerning this clone: Its antigen remains unknown.

TCRdb keeps only in-frame clones here, not all; method: immunoSEQ multiplex PCR. The sample yields around 16,000 clones, over 70% seen once. This CDR3 comprises 13 residues. V was cut by 0 bases and J by 14 bases, with 12 bases left in between. CDR1 and CDR2 from the germline V gene are SGHNT and YYREEE (reference sequence). This TCR derives from a human donor with non-small cell lung cancer. V and J are TRBV5-4 and TRBJ1-6; D gene unclear. Input material: lung tumor tissue. The CDR3 reads CASSLGGSPALHF. The CDR3 coding sequence is TGTGCCAGCAGCTTGGGTGGATCGCCGGCCCTCCACTTT.